The rows below give T cell receptor beta chains drawn from one sample of a study of shared clonotypes between healthy human individuals. Profiled with immunoSEQ multiplex PCR; TCRdb holds only in-frame clones, not every one. The sample carries hundreds of thousands of clones, 75% to 85% recorded once. Sequenced input: PBMCs. The receptors here all came from a middle-aged woman in good health. Some clones in this sample may be carry-over from other donors' samples. CDR3s include the opening cysteine and the closing phenylalanine or tryptophan. The order of the fields is V gene, D gene, J gene, clone size, CDR3 protein, CDR3 DNA. The D gene is left open where the match is weak. Clone size is stated in some rows and not others, as once, few, many or a class when expanded.

TRBV7-9	TRBD1	TRBJ2-3	once	CASSYTRGLTDTQYF	TGTGCCAGCAGCTACACCAGGGGGCTGACAGATACGCAGTATTTT
TRBV5-1	NA	TRBJ2-5	NA	CASSMTNPGETQYF	TGCGCCAGCAGCATGACTAATCCGGGGGAGACCCAGTACTTC
TRBV18	NA	TRBJ1-3	few	CASSPRAHSGNTIYF	TGTGCCAGCTCACCACGGGCCCACTCTGGAAACACCATATATTTT
TRBV4-3	NA	TRBJ2-3	few	CASSQDDGLDTDTQYF	TGCGCCAGCAGCCAAGACGACGGGCTTGACACAGATACGCAGTATTTT
TRBV5-4	TRBD2	TRBJ2-5	NA	CASSPTSGRHQETQYF	TGTGCCAGCAGCCCTACTAGCGGGAGACACCAAGAGACCCAGTACTTC
TRBV4-2	NA	TRBJ2-7	NA	CASSQRGIGSEQYF	TGTGCCAGCAGCCAAAGAGGTATCGGAAGCGAGCAGTACTTC
TRBV11-2	TRBD2	TRBJ2-3	NA	CASSLTTSGRAATDTQYF	TGTGCCAGCAGCTTGACGACCAGCGGGAGGGCCGCCACAGATACGCAGTATTTT
TRBV25-1	NA	TRBJ2-3	NA	CASRQLGESDTQYF	TGTGCCAGCAGGCAACTGGGGGAATCGGATACGCAGTATTTT
TRBV27	TRBD1	TRBJ1-5	NA	CASSTTPGQNQPQHF	TGTGCCAGCAGTACCACCCCGGGACAGAATCAGCCCCAGCATTTT
TRBV28	TRBD2	TRBJ2-5	NA	CASRLAGHRETQYF	TGTGCCAGTCGACTAGCGGGCCACCGTGAGACCCAGTACTTC
TRBV11-3	NA	TRBJ2-1	NA	CASSPGGEHEQFF	TGTGCCAGCAGCCCAGGGGGGGAGCATGAGCAGTTCTTC
TRBV5-4	TRBD1	TRBJ1-2	NA	CASSLGAGGNYGYTF	TGTGCCAGCAGCTTGGGGGCAGGGGGGAACTATGGCTACACCTTC
TRBV7-8	TRBD1	TRBJ2-4	NA	CASSLFPLSGTAAKNIQYF	TGTGCCAGCAGCTTATTCCCCCTCTCCGGGACAGCAGCCAAAAACATTCAGTACTTC
TRBV7-2	NA	TRBJ2-7	NA	CASSLEGAVDYEQYF	TGTGCCAGCAGCTTGGAGGGGGCAGTCGACTACGAGCAGTACTTC
TRBV11-2	NA	TRBJ2-3	NA	CASSLVLSSTDTQYF	TGTGCCAGCAGCTTAGTGTTATCCAGCACAGATACGCAGTATTTT
TRBV19	TRBD1	TRBJ2-7	few	CASRDRGSGYEQYF	TGTGCCAGTAGGGACAGGGGCTCAGGCTACGAGCAGTACTTC
TRBV28	TRBD1	TRBJ1-2	once	CASSLQGAGYGYTF	TGTGCCAGCAGCCTACAGGGGGCGGGCTATGGCTACACCTTC
TRBV15	NA	TRBJ2-7	NA	CATSRWGSEQYF	TGTGCCACCAGCAGGTGGGGGTCCGAGCAGTACTTC
TRBV7-9	NA	TRBJ2-5	NA	CASSLAMEGVTQYF	TGTGCCAGCAGCTTAGCGATGGAAGGGGTGACCCAGTACTTC
TRBV4-2	TRBD2	TRBJ2-2	once	CASSQDLAGGSGELFF	TGTGCCAGCAGCCAAGATTTAGCGGGAGGTTCCGGGGAGCTGTTTTTT
TRBV6-5	NA	TRBJ1-1	few	CASMGQMNTEAFF	TGTGCCAGCATGGGGCAGATGAACACTGAAGCTTTCTTT
TRBV7-9	NA	TRBJ1-2	NA	CASSAAGNYGYTF	TGTGCCAGCAGCGCCGCAGGGAACTATGGCTACACCTTC
TRBV27	NA	TRBJ1-5	NA	CASSLVGQDQPQHF	TGTGCCAGCAGTTTGGTGGGTCAAGATCAGCCCCAGCATTTT
TRBV2	TRBD2	TRBJ2-2	NA	CASTGLAGGPGTGELFF	TGTGCCAGCACGGGACTAGCGGGAGGGCCGGGCACCGGGGAGCTGTTTTTT
TRBV29-1	NA	TRBJ2-3	NA	CSHRLGQTTDTQYF	TGCAGCCACCGTCTAGGACAGACCACAGATACGCAGTATTTT
TRBV20-1	NA	TRBJ2-7	NA	CSAGRAVEQYF	TGCAGTGCCGGCCGAGCAGTTGAGCAGTACTTC
TRBV7-2	NA	TRBJ1-4	NA	CASSLSAGSNEKLFF	TGTGCCAGCAGCTTATCTGCAGGTTCTAATGAAAAACTGTTTTTT
TRBV4-2	TRBD2	TRBJ2-7	once	CASSQEGQGGLASYEQYF	TGTGCCAGCAGCCAAGAGGGGCAGGGGGGACTAGCATCCTACGAGCAGTACTTC
TRBV28	NA	TRBJ2-3	NA	CASSFRPGTGKSGRFTDTQYF	TGTGCCAGCAGTTTTCGACCCGGGACAGGGAAAAGCGGGAGATTCACAGATACGCAGTATTTT
TRBV11-2	NA	TRBJ1-4	NA	CASSLNRANEKLFF	TGTGCCAGCAGCCTGAACAGAGCTAATGAAAAACTGTTTTTT
TRBV5-1	TRBD1	TRBJ2-7	NA	CASSSTGGAYEQYF	TGCGCCAGCAGCTCGACAGGGGGGGCCTACGAGCAGTACTTC
TRBV7-7	TRBD1	TRBJ2-7	few	CASSLAVRTGGLGSYEQYF	TGTGCCAGCAGCTTAGCGGTGAGAACAGGGGGACTGGGGTCCTACGAGCAGTACTTC
TRBV7-3	NA	TRBJ2-3	NA	CASSLSALGLGDTQYF	TGTGCCAGCAGCTTAAGTGCACTAGGGTTAGGAGATACGCAGTATTTT